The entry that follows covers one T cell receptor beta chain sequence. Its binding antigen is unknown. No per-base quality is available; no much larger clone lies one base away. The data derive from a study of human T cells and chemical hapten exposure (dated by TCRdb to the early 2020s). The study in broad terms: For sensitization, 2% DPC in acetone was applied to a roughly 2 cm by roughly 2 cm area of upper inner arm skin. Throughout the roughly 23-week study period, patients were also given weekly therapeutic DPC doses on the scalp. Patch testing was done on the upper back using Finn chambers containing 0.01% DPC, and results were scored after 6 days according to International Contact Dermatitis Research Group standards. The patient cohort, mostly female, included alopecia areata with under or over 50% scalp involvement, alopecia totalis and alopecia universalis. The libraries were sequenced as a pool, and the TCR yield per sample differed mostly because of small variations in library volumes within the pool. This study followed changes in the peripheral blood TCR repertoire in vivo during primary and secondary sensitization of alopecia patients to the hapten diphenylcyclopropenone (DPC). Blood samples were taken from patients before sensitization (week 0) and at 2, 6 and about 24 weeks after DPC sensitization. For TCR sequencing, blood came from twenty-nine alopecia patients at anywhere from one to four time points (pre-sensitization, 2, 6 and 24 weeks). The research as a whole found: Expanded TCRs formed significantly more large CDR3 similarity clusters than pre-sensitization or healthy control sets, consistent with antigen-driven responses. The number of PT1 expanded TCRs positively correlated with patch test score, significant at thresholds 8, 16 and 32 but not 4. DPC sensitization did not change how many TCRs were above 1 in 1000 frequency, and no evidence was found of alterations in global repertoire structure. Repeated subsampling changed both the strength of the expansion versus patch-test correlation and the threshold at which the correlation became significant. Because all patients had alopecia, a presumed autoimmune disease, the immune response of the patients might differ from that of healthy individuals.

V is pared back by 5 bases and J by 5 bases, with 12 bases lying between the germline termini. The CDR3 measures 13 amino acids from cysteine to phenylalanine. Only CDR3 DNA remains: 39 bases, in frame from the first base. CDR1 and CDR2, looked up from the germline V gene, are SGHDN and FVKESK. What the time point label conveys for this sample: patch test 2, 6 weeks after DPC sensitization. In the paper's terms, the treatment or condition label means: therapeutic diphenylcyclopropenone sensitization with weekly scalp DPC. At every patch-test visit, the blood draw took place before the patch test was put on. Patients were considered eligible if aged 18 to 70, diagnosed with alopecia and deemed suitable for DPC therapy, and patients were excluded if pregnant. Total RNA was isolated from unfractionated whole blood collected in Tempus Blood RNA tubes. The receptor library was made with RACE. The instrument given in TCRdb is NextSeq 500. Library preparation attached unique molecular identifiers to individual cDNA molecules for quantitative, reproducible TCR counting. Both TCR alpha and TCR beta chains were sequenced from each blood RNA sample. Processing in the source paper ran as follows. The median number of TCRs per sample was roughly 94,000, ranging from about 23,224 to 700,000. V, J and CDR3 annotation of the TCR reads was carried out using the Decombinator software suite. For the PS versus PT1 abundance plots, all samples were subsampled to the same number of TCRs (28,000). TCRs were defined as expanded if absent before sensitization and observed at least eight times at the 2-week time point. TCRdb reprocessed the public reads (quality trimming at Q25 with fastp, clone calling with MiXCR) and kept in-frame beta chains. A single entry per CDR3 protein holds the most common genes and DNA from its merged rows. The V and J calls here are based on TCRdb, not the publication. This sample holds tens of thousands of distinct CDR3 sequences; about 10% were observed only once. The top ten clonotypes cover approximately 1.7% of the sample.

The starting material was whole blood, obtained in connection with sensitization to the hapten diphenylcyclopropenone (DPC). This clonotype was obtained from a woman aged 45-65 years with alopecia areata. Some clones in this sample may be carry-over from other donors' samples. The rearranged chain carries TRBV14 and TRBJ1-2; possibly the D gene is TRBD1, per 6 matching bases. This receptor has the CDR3 CASSATGRYGYTF. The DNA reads TGTGCCAGCAGCGCAACAGGGCGGTATGGCTACACCTTC. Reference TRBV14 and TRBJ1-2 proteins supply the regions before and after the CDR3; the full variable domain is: EAGVTQFPSHSVIEKGQTVTLRCDPISGHDNLYWYRRVMGKEIKFLLHFVKESKQDESGMPNNRFLAERTGGTYSTLKVQPAELEDSGVYFCASSATGRYGYTFGSGTRLTVV.